The entry below describes one TCR beta chain. This clonotype has just a few counts. It has no known antigen specificity. Nothing much larger sits one base from this clone, and base qualities are not available. Hyperthyroidism patients were newly diagnosed, with disease duration under 2 months, and aged 18 to 65 years. Patients with other autoimmune diseases, uncontrolled infections, pregnancy or lactation were excluded from the study. Clinical symptoms, serum thyroxine, TRAb, thyroid ultrasound and orbital computed tomography formed the basis of the diagnosis. Total RNA was extracted with Trizol reagent and quality-checked on an Agilent 2100 Bioanalyzer. These data belong to a study of Graves' ophthalmopathy and Graves' hyperthyroidism (dated by TCRdb to between 2018 and 2020). At the level of the whole study: Hyperthyroidism was considered stable if no progression to ophthalmopathy occurred within 18 months of follow-up. In total, 120 to 150 blood samples were TCR-sequenced: some 43 ophthalmopathy, some 75 hyperthyroidism and some 17 hyperthyroidism-to-ophthalmopathy patients. The study used TCR beta repertoire signatures to distinguish Graves' ophthalmopathy from Graves' hyperthyroidism and to predict progression to ophthalmopathy. T-cell repertoires of thyroid tissue and blood were compared in over 5 hyperthyroidism patients. An independent validation cohort was composed of 18 hyperthyroidism patients and around 16 patients who later progressed from hyperthyroidism to ophthalmopathy. After sampling, hyperthyroidism patients received methimazole starting at 30 mg daily, and ophthalmopathy patients received high-dose intravenous methylprednisolone. To explore V-J signatures that distinguish ophthalmopathy from hyperthyroidism, a discovery set of 95 to 100 patients was enrolled, made up of around 40 with ophthalmopathy and 55 to 65 with stable hyperthyroidism.

The CDR3 holds 15 amino acids from the cysteine to the phenylalanine. Just CDR3 DNA is preserved here, 45 bases in frame from base 1. For CDR1 and CDR2, the germline V gene lists KGHSH and LQKENI. A distance of 14 bases separates the germline ends of V and J, which lose 3 bases and 3 bases respectively. For repertoire sequencing, the TCR beta CDR3 regions were amplified from RNA transcripts. HTBI primers and the Qiagen OneStep RT-PCR kit were used in a first-round RT-PCR, which was followed by a second-round multiplex PCR, size selection and purification. Libraries were sequenced on an Illumina HiSeq2000 using paired-end 100 bp reads. In the paper's pipeline: SOAPnuke was used to process the reads, removing any read that contained adapters or uncalled bases, had a mean Phred below 15, or lacked an exact match to the constant primer or identifier. COPE v1.2.5 was used to merge the high-quality paired reads. Each unique nucleotide sequence was treated as a clonotype, and MiTCR v1.1 was used to align the clonotypes to the IMGT TRB V, D and J references. Analysis was restricted to V-J combinations with a frequency above 0.0001, which covered about 99% of repertoires. For each V-J combination, a TCR clonal expansion and chaos score was defined as the ratio of F50 clonal expansion to chaos observed in the TCRdist matrix. Welch's t-statistics and random forest were used to narrow the features down to 13 V-J combinations, which were then fed into a naive Bayes classifier. The similarity between thyroid and blood repertoires was quantified using the Morisita-Horn index. Using fastp at Q25 and MiXCR, TCRdb reprocessed the public reads and kept productive beta chains. Each entry is one CDR3 protein sequence, shown with its most common DNA and genes. These V and J calls originate from TCRdb's pipeline instead of the authors' own analysis. For this sample there are around 520,000 distinct CDR3 sequences; roughly 39% appear just once. Of the sample, about 4% falls within the top ten clones.

Study-level results and caveats: Most of the expanded thyroid clonotypes with a frequency above 0.001 were also detected in blood, and it was suggested that the thyroid immune response may be reflected by blood repertoires. Sample size was not predetermined statistically, and investigators were not blinded to group allocation. In cross-validation, the 13-signature model distinguished ophthalmopathy from stable hyperthyroidism with 85% to 90% sensitivity and roughly 81% specificity, and in the test set the corresponding values were roughly 80% and 76%. In validation, the model predicted ophthalmopathy progression with about 71% sensitivity and about 73% specificity; some 13 predicted patients were CT-confirmed with GO in a median of 6.5 months.

The source material was peripheral blood or thyroid tissue (not recorded which). The receptor comes from an adult man with Graves' hyperthyroidism. The sequence joins TRBV18 to TRBJ1-1; a tentative D match to TRBD1 spans 5 bases. Read as DNA, the sequence is TGTGCCAGCTCACCCAAAAGGGGTTTGGACACTGAAGCTTTCTTT. Its coded protein is CASSPKRGLDTEAFF.